This TCR beta chain comes out of a study of identical twins. General observations from the study: Insertion counts were lower in abundant cord blood beta clonotypes, a trend that memory repertoires did not show. Researchers caution that invariant MAIT and iNKT cells could partly confound zero-insertion analyses. The study drew conclusions from cross-sectional statistical analysis, not from following the same donors.

This clonotype came up many times. Its antigen is as yet unknown. A universal primer site came from template switching; cDNA carried unique molecular identifiers. MiXCR was run by TCRdb on the 5' RACE reads, yielding one entry per CDR3 protein. Among 350,000 to 600,000 distinct CDR3 sequences listed, more than 13% were seen once. The J segment lost 9 bases and the V segment lost 4 bases, leaving 14 bases of the junction unmatched. CDR3 length: 16 residues. Germline CDR1 MNHEY, CDR2 SVGEGT. A further study also used this sample, focusing on yellow fever vaccine responses in identical twins.

Sequencing was done on a sample of CD4+ T cells sorted from blood. V is TRBV6-2 or TRBV6-3 and J is TRBJ2-4; 8 bases align to TRBD2. The sequence derives from a woman between 18 and 30 years old in good health. The CDR3 nucleotides are TGTGCCAGCAGTTCAGGGACTAGTGGTCGGTTCGGCATTCAGTACTTC. It specifies CASSSGTSGRFGIQYF.